The clone carrying this T cell receptor beta chain was seen a single time. Its specificity is unknown. Germline CDR1 SEHNR, CDR2 FQNEAQ (reference sequence). The trim removed 1 base at V and 5 bases at J, leaving 8 bases unmatched. The CDR3 length is 16 residues. This sample is part of a study of cytotoxic CD8 clonotypes in ibrutinib-treated CLL. The overall study: In all, roughly 11 patients were relapsed/refractory, 15 were treatment-naive and about 18 were IGHV unmutated.

TCRdb keeps only in-frame clones here, not all; method: immunoSEQ multiplex PCR. The sample contains 95,000 to 100,000 clones, approximately 80% of which appear only once. The study's findings and limits: Sampling times differed between sustained-remission and progressing patients. While tracking circulating CD8+ T-cell counts, baseline clonality exceeded that of age-matched healthy donors. Upon ibrutinib response clonality rose, and upon progression it fell back toward baseline.

The receptor's source is a human donor with chronic lymphocytic leukemia. The chain uses TRBV7-9 and TRBJ2-5, with 9 nucleotides matching TRBD2. Source: PBMCs, taken after 12 months of ibrutinib treatment. CDR3: CASSLGVAGGPETQYF. The CDR3 region has the DNA TGTGCCAGCAGCTTAGGCGTGGCGGGGGGGCCGGAGACCCAGTACTTC.